Listed below are T cell receptor beta chains from one sample, sequenced in a study of vaccination and CD4 T cells after COVID-19. TCRdb recomputed calls from the PCR reads with MiXCR, one row per CDR3 protein. Among 15,000 to 25,000 distinct CDR3 sequences, 52% were seen once, and the ten largest hold roughly 9.1%. The antigens for these receptors are not known. The specimen was CD4+ T cells from blood, cultured in vitro. The receptors originated from a human donor who had recovered from COVID-19. Both conserved end residues are part of each CDR3. Fields, in order: D gene, J gene, clone size, V gene, CDR3 DNA, CDR3 protein. A D gene is named only where the DNA matches it firmly. Rows give clone size only sometimes, using once, few, many, or a class for an expanded clone.

- TRBJ2-5 few TRBV20-1 TGCAGTGCTAGACTGGGAGGGGGCGCGAGGGAGACCCAGTACTTC CSARLGGGARETQYF
- TRBJ2-2 - TRBV15 TGTGCCACCAGCATGGGTTACACCGGGGAGCTGTTTTTT CATSMGYTGELFF
- TRBJ2-2 - TRBV7-2 TGTGCCAGCAGCCCGGCAAACACCGGGGAGCTGTTTTTT CASSPANTGELFF
TRBD1 TRBJ2-7 - TRBV3-1 TGTGCCAGCAGCCGGGCCGGGACAGGGACTTGGGAGCAGTACTTC CASSRAGTGTWEQYF
- TRBJ1-5 - TRBV6-1 TGTGCCAGCAGTGAGGTTTCAGCCAATCAGCCCCAGCATTTT CASSEVSANQPQHF
- TRBJ1-5 - TRBV6-2/TRBV6-3 TGTGCCAGCGGGCCTGGGGATCAGCCCCAGCATTTT CASGPGDQPQHF
TRBD2 TRBJ2-7 - TRBV7-8 TGTGCCAGCAGCTTAGGGGGACTAGCGGGAGGCGGATCCTACGAGCAGTACTTC CASSLGGLAGGGSYEQYF
- TRBJ2-3 - TRBV2 TGTGCCAGCAGTGAAGCGCTTGGGCAATCAAATACGCAGTATTTT CASSEALGQSNTQYF
- TRBJ2-6 - TRBV25-1 TGTGCCAGCAGTAGACGAGGGTTCTCTGGGGCCAACGTCCTGACTTTC CASSRRGFSGANVLTF
TRBD1 TRBJ2-2 - TRBV29-1 TGCAGCGTCTATAGGACAGGGGGGGCGACCGGGGAGCTGTTTTTT CSVYRTGGATGELFF
- TRBJ1-6 - TRBV6-1 TGTGCCAGCCGAATTAGGGGGGACTATAATTCACCCCTCCACTTT CASRIRGDYNSPLHF
TRBD1 TRBJ1-6 - TRBV19 TGTGCCAGTACCGGACAGGGCGATTCACCCCTCCACTTT CASTGQGDSPLHF
- TRBJ1-3 few TRBV7-2 TGTGCCAGCACGATCGAAGGGGGATACACCATATATTTT CASTIEGGYTIYF
TRBD2 TRBJ2-3 few TRBV15 TGTGCCACCAGCGGTAGGACTAGCGGGGCACGCACAGATACGCAGTATTTT CATSGRTSGARTDTQYF
- TRBJ2-3 - TRBV6-2/TRBV6-3 TGTGCCAGCAGTCCCGAGGGGAGACTGACAGATACGCAGTATTTT CASSPEGRLTDTQYF
TRBD1 TRBJ2-7 - TRBV7-2 TGTGCCAGCAGCTCACAGGGACAGGGGCGATACGAGCAGTACTTC CASSSQGQGRYEQYF
- TRBJ1-2 - TRBV20-1 TGCAGTGCCCGAACCCCCAGTAACTATGGCTACACCTTC CSARTPSNYGYTF
TRBD2 TRBJ2-7 - TRBV20-1 TGCAGTGCTCCTCGACTAGCGGGAGTCTTCTACGAGCAGTACTTC CSAPRLAGVFYEQYF
- TRBJ2-7 - TRBV6-1 TGTGCCAGCAGGTGGCGTCTAGGATCCTACGAGCAGTACTTC CASRWRLGSYEQYF
- TRBJ2-1 - TRBV12-3/TRBV12-4 TGTGCCAGCAGTAGGCCCCGGGAATCCAATGAGCAGTTCTTC CASSRPRESNEQFF
- TRBJ2-7 - TRBV3-1 TGTGCCAGCAGCCAAGTAAACCAGTTTCCCTACGAGCAGTACTTC CASSQVNQFPYEQYF
- TRBJ2-5 - TRBV12-3/TRBV12-4 TGTGCCAGCAGGGAGGGGGGCTGGCAAGAGACCCAGTACTTC CASREGGWQETQYF
- TRBJ2-3 - TRBV27 TGTGCCACCCGAGAGGGGCGGGATACGCAGTATTTT CATREGRDTQYF
- TRBJ1-1 - TRBV25-1 TGTGCCAGCAGTGACGGACTGAACACTGAAGCTTTCTTT CASSDGLNTEAFF
TRBD2 TRBJ2-1 - TRBV24-1 TGTGCCACCAGTGACCGTCTAGCGGGAGAATACAATGAGCAGTTCTTC CATSDRLAGEYNEQFF
- TRBJ2-7 - TRBV19 TGTGCCAGTAGTATCCGTAGCGAGTCCTACGAGCAGTACTTC CASSIRSESYEQYF
- TRBJ2-7 - TRBV2 TGTGCCAGCAGTGCGAGACCGGGGGAGCAGTACTTC CASSARPGEQYF
TRBD1 TRBJ1-1 few TRBV7-2 TGTGCCAGCAGCCCGCGGGACAGGACGGACACTGAAGCTTTCTTT CASSPRDRTDTEAFF
- TRBJ1-1 few TRBV27 TGTGCCAGCAGTTTAGGTTGGGGCCGGGTAGGGGGGAACACTGAAGCTTTCTTT CASSLGWGRVGGNTEAFF
TRBD1 TRBJ1-2 few TRBV7-9 TGTGCCAGCAGCAGGGACAGTCAGAGCTATGGCTACACCTTC CASSRDSQSYGYTF
- TRBJ2-7 - TRBV21-1 TGTGCCAGCAGCAAATCGAGTGGGGCAGCGGGAGTGCGTGAGCAGTACTTC CASSKSSGAAGVREQYF
TRBD2 TRBJ2-1 - TRBV7-3 TGTGCCAGCAGCCCGGGACTAGCGTTCAATGAGCAGTTCTTC CASSPGLAFNEQFF
TRBD1 TRBJ1-5 - TRBV19 TGTGCCAGTAGTTTGGACAGGGGGCAACAGCCCCAGCATTTT CASSLDRGQQPQHF
- TRBJ1-2 few TRBV7-8 TGTGCCAGCAGCTTATCACCGGGCTCCTATGGCTACACCTTC CASSLSPGSYGYTF
- TRBJ1-6 once TRBV9 TGTGCCAGCACCAAGGGGGGGGTTGGATCACCCCTCCACTTT CASTKGGVGSPLHF
- TRBJ2-3 - TRBV28 TGTGCCAGCAGAGTCGGAACTAGCACAGATACGCAGTATTTT CASRVGTSTDTQYF
- TRBJ2-1 - TRBV28 TGTGCCAGCAGTCCTGACTTATCCAATGAGCAGTTCTTC CASSPDLSNEQFF
- TRBJ2-3 few TRBV6-1 TGTGCCAGCAGTGATACCCGGCTAGCATCGGGAGATACGCAGTATTTT CASSDTRLASGDTQYF
- TRBJ1-3 - TRBV15 TGTGCCACCAGCAGAGTTGAGGGCGCCGGCGGCTCTGGAAACACCATATATTTT CATSRVEGAGGSGNTIYF
TRBD1 TRBJ1-2 - TRBV25-1 TGTGCCAGCAGTGAAGACAGGGGAGTGGTAGGATATGGCTACACCTTC CASSEDRGVVGYGYTF
- TRBJ2-1 - TRBV20-1 TGCAGTGCGTACGGACTTCTCAACCGGAATGAGCAGTTCTTC CSAYGLLNRNEQFF
TRBD2 TRBJ2-5 once TRBV6-2/TRBV6-3 TGTGCCAGCAGTTACTCTCCTAGCGGGAGACAGACCCAGTACTTC CASSYSPSGRQTQYF
- TRBJ1-3 few TRBV20-1 TGCAGTGCTAGATCTGGAAACACCATATATTTT CSARSGNTIYF
TRBD1 TRBJ1-2 - TRBV11-2 TGTGCCAGCACCATAGGAAGGGGGCGGGATGGCTACACCTTC CASTIGRGRDGYTF
- TRBJ1-6 few TRBV5-1 TGCGCCAGCAGCTTGGCACAGCTTAATTCACCCCTCCACTTT CASSLAQLNSPLHF
TRBD1 TRBJ1-3 - TRBV20-1 TGCAGTGCTAGCGGGGACAGCTCTGGAAACACCATATATTTT CSASGDSSGNTIYF
- TRBJ2-2 - TRBV6-1 TGTGCCAGCAGTGAGGGGCCAAACACCGGGGAGCTGTTTTTT CASSEGPNTGELFF
TRBD1 TRBJ2-1 - TRBV6-5 TGTGCCAGCAGTTACAGGACAGGGTCCTACAATGAGCAGTTCTTC CASSYRTGSYNEQFF
- TRBJ2-5 - TRBV21-1 TGTGCCAGCAGCAGAGGTGCATTGGCGCTGTGGGGGGGGTCTCCTGGGGAGGAGACCCAGTACTTC CASSRGALALWGGSPGEETQYF
TRBD1 TRBJ1-1 medium-sized TRBV20-1 TGCAGTGCCGCAAAACAGGGGGGGTTGAACACTGAAGCTTTCTTT CSAAKQGGLNTEAFF
- TRBJ1-5 few TRBV6-1 TGTGCCAGCAGTCTGCAGGGGACTTTCAGCGTTCGATATAGCAATCAGCCCCAGCATTTT CASSLQGTFSVRYSNQPQHF
- TRBJ1-2 - TRBV21-1 TGTGCCAGCAGCAACTCAGGGGACGGTGGCTACACCTTC CASSNSGDGGYTF
TRBD1 TRBJ2-7 - TRBV7-2 TGTGCCAGCAGCTTAGACGCAGGGGGCAGGAGCGAGCAGTACTTC CASSLDAGGRSEQYF
- TRBJ2-3 few TRBV7-8 TGTGCCAGCAGCTTAGTTAGCCATGGCACAGATACGCAGTATTTT CASSLVSHGTDTQYF
TRBD1 TRBJ2-3 few TRBV24-1 TGTGCCACCAGTGGGGACAGGGCCAACACAGATACGCAGTATTTT CATSGDRANTDTQYF
- TRBJ1-2 - TRBV4-1 TGCGCCAGCAGCCAAGACCCGGAGGGAACTAACTATGGCTACACCTTC CASSQDPEGTNYGYTF
- TRBJ2-2 - TRBV24-1 TGTGCCACCAGTGATTTGCGGCAGAACACCGGGGAGCTGTTTTTT CATSDLRQNTGELFF
- TRBJ2-2 - TRBV6-1 TGTGCCACCGCTAACAGGAGAACCGGGGAGCTGTTTTTT CATANRRTGELFF